This TCR beta chain was identified in a study of blood T cell repertoires in COVID-19. The germline CDR1 and CDR2 sequences are GTSNPN and SVGIG (reference sequence). V gave up 1 base and J gave up 6 bases; unmatched junction bases: 8. The length of the CDR3 is 14 residues. Authors' processing steps: The authors estimated nucleated cell counts from reference gene primer amplification. Method: immunoSEQ multiplex PCR; TCRdb's copy keeps in-frame clones and lacks some. That table is the source of V, J and clone size, and D and trimming were worked out from the DNA. The sample holds under 170,000 clones, roughly 82% seen once.

The chain links TRBV30 to TRBJ1-2, with 7 positions matching TRBD1. The material sequenced was peripheral blood. The clonotype was recovered from a man aged 65-85 years with acute or convalescent COVID-19. CDR3 bases: TGTGCCTGGAGTGCCAGACAGGGTAGTCATGGCTACACCTTC. Protein: CAWSARQGSHGYTF.